A selection of T cell receptor beta chains follows, all from one sample in a study of blood T cell repertoires in COVID-19. Generated by immunoSEQ multiplex PCR, the TCRdb table keeps only in-frame clones and is missing some. The sample holds roughly 200,000 clones, over 70% seen once. The sequencing input was peripheral blood. The receptors were gathered from a woman of 80 years or more with acute or convalescent COVID-19. Each CDR3 is given with its conserved first and last residue. The D gene is left open where the match is weak. Size is stated for part of the rows, as once, few or many counts, or as a class when the clone is expanded.

d_call,j_call,clone_size,v_call,cdr3_aa,cdr3_nt
TRBD1,TRBJ2-2,-,TRBV5-1,CASSFDRGRTGELFF,TGCGCCAGCAGCTTCGACAGGGGACGGACCGGGGAGCTGTTTTTT
-,TRBJ2-5,-,TRBV5-1,CASRGETETQYF,TGCGCCAGCAGGGGCGAGACAGAGACCCAGTACTTC
TRBD2,TRBJ2-7,-,TRBV19,CASSIGEGTVYEQYF,TGTGCCAGTAGTATAGGGGAGGGGACCGTCTACGAGCAGTACTTC
-,TRBJ1-2,once,TRBV30,CAWSPLTSSGYTF,TGTGCCTGGAGTCCACTTACCTCTTCGGGCTACACCTTC
-,TRBJ2-5,-,TRBV12-2,CASRPRRRGGETQYF,TGTGCAAGTCGCCCTCGAAGGAGGGGAGGGGAGACCCAGTACTTC
TRBD1,TRBJ2-3,-,TRBV28,CASSTWTGGVDTQYF,TGTGCCAGCAGTACATGGACAGGGGGTGTAGATACGCAGTATTTT
-,TRBJ2-3,-,TRBV3-1/TRBV3-2,CASSQEVVGWRTDTQYF,TGTGCCAGCAGCCAAGAGGTTGTCGGGTGGCGCACAGATACGCAGTATTTT
-,TRBJ2-1,once,TRBV6-5,CASSYSLRSEQFF,TGTGCCAGCAGTTACTCGCTGCGGAGTGAGCAGTTCTTC
TRBD2,TRBJ2-7,-,TRBV24-1,CATPETSGGYEQYF,TGTGCCACCCCAGAGACTAGCGGGGGGTATGAGCAGTACTTC
TRBD1,TRBJ1-2,-,TRBV2,CASSPTGQYYGYTF,TGTGCCAGCAGCCCAACGGGACAGTACTATGGCTACACCTTC
-,TRBJ2-7,-,TRBV28,CATKEAGLSSYEQYF,TGTGCCACCAAGGAGGCGGGGCTCAGCTCCTACGAGCAGTACTTC
TRBD1,TRBJ2-1,-,TRBV9,CASSVGDRVYNEQFF,TGTGCCAGCAGCGTAGGGGACAGGGTATACAATGAGCAGTTCTTC
TRBD2,TRBJ2-7,-,TRBV2,CASSPGTSQREQYF,TGTGCCAGCAGCCCCGGGACTAGCCAACGCGAGCAGTACTTC
-,TRBJ1-4,-,TRBV6-6,CASSYSSGDNEKLFF,TGTGCCAGCAGTTACTCATCAGGGGACAATGAAAAACTGTTTTTT
-,TRBJ1-2,-,TRBV2,CASSLLRTAQGYGYTF,TGTGCCAGCAGCCTTTTAAGGACAGCACAAGGCTATGGCTACACCTTC
TRBD2,TRBJ2-1,-,TRBV7-7,CASSLAGEGNEQFF,TGTGCCAGCAGCTTGGCGGGAGAAGGGAATGAGCAGTTCTTC
TRBD1,TRBJ1-1,-,TRBV28,CASSYNRGVNTEAFF,TGTGCCAGCAGTTATAACAGGGGGGTTAACACTGAAGCTTTCTTT
TRBD2,TRBJ2-7,-,TRBV2,CASSDVFGAGAREYEQYF,TGTGCCAGCAGTGATGTCTTTGGGGCGGGAGCGAGGGAGTACGAGCAGTACTTC
-,TRBJ1-6,-,TRBV6-5,CASSKQGWNNSPLHF,TGTGCCAGCAGTAAACAGGGCTGGAATAATTCACCCCTCCACTTT
TRBD1,TRBJ1-6,-,TRBV11-2,CASSSTGTPLHF,TGTGCCAGCAGCTCGACAGGGACTCCCCTCCACTTT
TRBD1,TRBJ1-1,-,TRBV19,CASSIGGTGGANTEAFF,TGTGCCAGTAGTATAGGGGGGACAGGGGGCGCGAACACTGAAGCTTTCTTT
TRBD1,TRBJ1-1,few,TRBV3-1/TRBV3-2,CASSPLRRDRANTEAFF,TGTGCCAGCAGCCCACTTCGGCGGGACAGAGCGAACACTGAAGCTTTCTTT
TRBD1,TRBJ1-1,-,TRBV12-5,CASGTGVEAFF,TGTGCTAGTGGTACAGGGGTGGAAGCTTTCTTT
-,TRBJ1-1,-,TRBV6-5,CASRTRGQNTEAFF,TGTGCCAGCAGGACCAGGGGACAGAACACTGAAGCTTTCTTT
-,TRBJ1-4,once,TRBV5-1,CASSLGPHNEKLFF,TGCGCCAGCAGCTTGGGGCCCCATAATGAAAAACTGTTTTTT
-,TRBJ1-1,once,TRBV7-2,CASSLYAPGAATEAFF,TGTGCCAGCAGCTTATATGCCCCAGGGGCTGCCACTGAAGCTTTCTTT
TRBD1,TRBJ2-7,-,TRBV9,CASSPRTGAYEQYF,TGTGCCAGCAGCCCTCGGACAGGGGCCTACGAGCAGTACTTC
TRBD1,TRBJ1-1,-,TRBV5-5,CASSPATGDPPEAFF,TGTGCCAGCAGCCCCGCGACAGGGGACCCGCCTGAAGCTTTCTTT